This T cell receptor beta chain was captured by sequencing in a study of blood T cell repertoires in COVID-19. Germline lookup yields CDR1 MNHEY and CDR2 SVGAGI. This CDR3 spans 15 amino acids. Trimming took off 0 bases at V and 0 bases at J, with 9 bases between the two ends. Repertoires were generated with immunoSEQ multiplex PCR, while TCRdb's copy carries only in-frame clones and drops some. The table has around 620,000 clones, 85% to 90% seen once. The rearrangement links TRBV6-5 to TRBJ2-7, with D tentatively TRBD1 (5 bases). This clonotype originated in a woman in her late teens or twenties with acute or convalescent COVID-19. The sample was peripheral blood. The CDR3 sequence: CASSYSIGASYEQYF. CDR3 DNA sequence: TGTGCCAGCAGTTACTCGATTGGGGCCTCCTACGAGCAGTACTTC.